This T cell receptor (beta chain) was documented in a study of cytomegalovirus exposure and HLA in healthy donors. The PCR was carried out with 60 Vbeta primers and 13 Jbeta primers. Only in-frame clones appear in the TCRdb table, and some are missing; sequencing was by immunoSEQ multiplex PCR. The listing records under 150,000 clones. A remark on this clone: The antigen remains undetermined.

Findings and caveats of the study: Equally common other TCR beta chains were less clonally expanded than HLA-associated ones, a later analysis found. Immune exposure information comprised only CMV serostatus.

The CDR3 runs 14 residues. The germline CDR1 and CDR2 sequences are SGHRS and YFSETQ. The V and J ends lost 1 base and 1 base respectively, with 5 bases between them. Sequencing was carried out using PBMCs. This TCR was sampled from a woman aged 40 to 55 in good health and CMV-seronegative. The chain has TRBV5-1 and TRBJ2-2, with D unclear. CDR3 in amino acids: CASSLYGNTGELFF. CDR3 sequence (DNA): TGCGCCAGCAGCTTGTACGGGAACACCGGGGAGCTGTTTTTT.